These 15 T cell receptor beta chains originate from one sample sequenced in a study of CD8 T cells in ankylosing spondylitis. Their antigen targets remain unknown. TCRdb re-derived calls from the 5' RACE reads in MiXCR, one entry per CDR3 protein. Here the sample spans about 800,000 distinct CDR3 sequences, approximately 12% being singletons. Study observations and caveats: Seemingly characteristic of ankylosing spondylitis blood was a TCR beta motif consisting of 7 or 8 highly homologous variants.

The specimen was blood, either unsorted or a sorted T cell fraction (not recorded which). The receptors come from a male donor with ankylosing spondylitis.

This clonotype has more than one count but fewer than ten. The chain combines TRBV6-1 with TRBJ1-5; no clear D gene. The CDR3 is made up of 15 amino acids. Germline V CDR1 and CDR2: MNHNS, SASEGT. V shed 7 bases and J shed 3 bases, with 16 bases lying between them. Here the CDR3 reads CASMPLVSPNQPQHF. Written as DNA, the CDR3 is TGTGCCAGCATGCCTTTAGTCAGCCCCAATCAGCCCCAGCATTTT.

Only a few counts were recorded for this clonotype. CDR3 DNA: TGCAGTGCTAACCTAGCCTTTGGCTACACCTTC. Protein product: CSANLAFGYTF. The V and J genes are TRBV20-1 and TRBJ1-2; D not certain. Germline-derived CDR1 and CDR2 are DFQATT and SNEGSKA (reference sequence). Trimming stripped 4 bases from V and 7 bases from J, with 10 bases between. This CDR3 comprises 11 residues.

The rearrangement links TRBV20-1 to TRBJ2-7, with 7 bases lining up with TRBD1. With 7 bases clipped from V and 3 bases from J, the junction kept 6 bases outside the gene matches. The germline V gene has CDR1 DFQATT and CDR2 SNEGSKA (reference sequence). The CDR3 is 12 amino acids. This CDR3 reads CSGQGNIYEQYF. The CDR3 DNA reads TGCAGTGGACAGGGCAACATCTACGAGCAGTACTTC.

The genes are TRBV29-1 and TRBJ1-4; possibly TRBD1 for D (5 bases). Germline CDR1 is SQVTM and CDR2 is ANQGSEA. V was clipped by 6 bases and J by 0 bases, with 11 bases between them. This CDR3 is built from 14 residues. CDR3 nucleotides: TGCAGCGTCGGGGGTCGGTCAACTAATGAAAAACTGTTTTTT. It yields the protein CSVGGRSTNEKLFF.

The CDR3 region has the DNA TGCGCCAGCAGCTTTTCCCAGGGGGGATCGAGTGAGCAGTTCTTC. This codes for CASSFSQGGSSEQFF. The J gene is TRBJ2-1, the V gene TRBV5-1; TRBD1 might be the D (7 bases). Trimming cost V 2 bases and J 9 bases, with 18 bases left between them. Germline values: CDR1 SGHRS, CDR2 YFSETQ. The CDR3 has 15 amino acids. Full variable domain (remainder filled in from reference TRBV5-1 and TRBJ2-1): KAGVTQTPRYLIKTRGQQVTLSCSPISGHRSVSWYQQTPGQGLQFLFEYFSETQRNKGNFPGRFSGRQFSNSRSEMNVSTLELGDSALYLCASSFSQGGSSEQFFGPGTRLTVL.

The chain is built from TRBV2 and TRBJ2-1; 12 bases line up with TRBD2. Germline V gene data show CDR1 as SNHLY and CDR2 as FYNNEI. The CDR3 has 15 amino acids. With 2 bases clipped from V and 9 bases from J, the junction kept 5 bases outside the gene matches. The CDR3 loop is CASSELAGGPTEQFF. CDR3 bases: TGTGCCAGCAGTGAACTAGCGGGAGGGCCCACTGAGCAGTTCTTC.

A few counts support this clonotype. The chain recombines TRBV9 with TRBJ2-7, with D perhaps TRBD1 (6 bases). V was clipped by 2 bases and J by 0 bases, with 21 bases between them. The CDR3 is made up of 18 amino acids. Per the germline V gene, CDR1 is SGDLS and CDR2 is YYNGEE. CDR3 loop: CASSVKRYRAKSSYEQYF. In nucleotides, the CDR3 is TGTGCCAGCAGCGTTAAACGTTACAGGGCAAAAAGCTCCTACGAGCAGTACTTC.

This clonotype occurred a few times. This chain links TRBV5-5 with TRBJ2-6, with D maybe TRBD2 (7 bases). Trimming took off 3 bases at V and 0 bases at J, with 10 bases between the two ends. Per germline, CDR1 SGHKS and CDR2 YYEKEE (reference sequence). This CDR3 spans 16 amino acids. The CDR3 protein is CASSWGGLSGANVLTF. CDR3 DNA sequence: TGTGCCAGCAGCTGGGGGGGGCTCTCTGGGGCCAACGTCCTGACTTTC.

This clonotype was seen repeatedly, ten times or more. The rearrangement joins TRBV10-3 to TRBJ2-5; the match to TRBD1 covers 11 bases. Germline V lookup: CDR1 ENHRY, CDR2 SYGVKD. V lost 6 bases and J lost 5; bases outside the gene matches: 14. This CDR3 is 17 amino acids long. CDR3 region: CAISEERWTGGEETQYF. The DNA of the CDR3 is TGTGCCATCAGCGAGGAGAGATGGACAGGGGGCGAGGAGACCCAGTACTTC.

This clonotype was seen repeatedly, ten times or more. The CDR3 DNA sequence: TGTGCCAGCAGTGAAGTTGGTGGAGATACGCAGTATTTT. It is translated as CASSEVGGDTQYF. This chain uses TRBV2 with TRBJ2-3; D unresolved. The CDR3 has 13 amino acids. V lost 1 base to trimming and J lost 5 bases, with 7 bases between them. Per germline, CDR1 SNHLY and CDR2 FYNNEI.

In its sample, this clonotype was seen a few times. The chain employs TRBV20-1 and TRBJ1-1; TRBD1 is a possible D gene (6 bases). This CDR3 has 14 residues. Trimming took 0 bases from V and 5 from J, leaving 13 bases between them. Germline V gene sequence: CDR1 DFQATT, CDR2 SNEGSKA (reference sequence). In DNA, the CDR3 is TGCAGTGCTAGAGAATCAGGGGTCGATACTGAAGCTTTCTTT. Translating gives CSARESGVDTEAFF.

This clonotype was counted a few times. V usage is TRBV20-1 and J usage is TRBJ1-2; weak D call: TRBD1 (6 bases). With 5 bases removed from V and 7 bases from J, the gap between germline ends came to 20 bases. The germline gives CDR1 DFQATT, CDR2 SNEGSKA (reference sequence). The length of the CDR3 is 14 residues. The CDR3 reads CSASGPPGASGYTF. CDR3 DNA: TGCAGTGCTTCGGGACCACCGGGGGCTAGTGGCTACACCTTC.

This clonotype has a count of ten or more. This chain uses TRBV18 with TRBJ1-1; D gene uncertain. CDR1 is KGHSH and CDR2 is LQKENI in the germline V gene. Between the trimmed V and J ends, which lost 8 bases and 1 base, there was a span of 17 bases. This CDR3 has 15 amino acids. The CDR3 loop is CASSPPGRGNTEAFF. The CDR3 DNA follows: TGTGCCAGCAGTCCACCGGGTCGAGGGAACACTGAAGCTTTCTTT.

This chain connects TRBV20-1 to TRBJ2-7; 7 positions match TRBD1. Trimming at V came to 1 base and at J to 5 bases, leaving 11 bases not matched to a gene. The germline gives CDR1 DFQATT, CDR2 SNEGSKA (reference sequence). The CDR3 sequence is 15 residues long. The CDR3 sequence: CSARVGVTGFDEQYF. CDR3 coding DNA: TGCAGTGCTAGAGTGGGGGTGACAGGGTTCGACGAGCAGTACTTC.

The table lists this clonotype with a few counts. The rearrangement joins TRBV20-1 to TRBJ2-3; D is perhaps TRBD2 (5 bases). CDR3 length equals 13 residues. In germline, CDR1 is DFQATT, CDR2 SNEGSKA (reference sequence). V lost 6 bases and J lost 1, with 11 bases in between. The CDR3 DNA reads as TGCAGTGCAGAGGGTTCGGGCACAGATACGCAGTATTTT. It yields the protein CSAEGSGTDTQYF.